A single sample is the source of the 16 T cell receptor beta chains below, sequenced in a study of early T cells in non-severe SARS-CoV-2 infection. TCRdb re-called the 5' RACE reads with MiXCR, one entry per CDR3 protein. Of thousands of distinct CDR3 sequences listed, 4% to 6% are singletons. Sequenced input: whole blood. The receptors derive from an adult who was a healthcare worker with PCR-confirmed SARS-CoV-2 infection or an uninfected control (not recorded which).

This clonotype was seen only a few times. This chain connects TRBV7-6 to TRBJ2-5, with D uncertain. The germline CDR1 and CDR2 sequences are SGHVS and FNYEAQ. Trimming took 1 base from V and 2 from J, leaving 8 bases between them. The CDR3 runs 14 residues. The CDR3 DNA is TGTGCCAGCAGCTTAGTAAACGCTCAAGAGACCCAGTACTTC. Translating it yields CASSLVNAQETQYF.

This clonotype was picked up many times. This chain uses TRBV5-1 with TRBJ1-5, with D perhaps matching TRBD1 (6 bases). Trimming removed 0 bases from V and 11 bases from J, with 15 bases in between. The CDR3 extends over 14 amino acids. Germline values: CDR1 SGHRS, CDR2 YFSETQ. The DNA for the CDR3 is TGCGCCAGCAGCTTGGAGGCAGGGGCTGGGGCCCAGCATTTT. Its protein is CASSLEAGAGAQHF.

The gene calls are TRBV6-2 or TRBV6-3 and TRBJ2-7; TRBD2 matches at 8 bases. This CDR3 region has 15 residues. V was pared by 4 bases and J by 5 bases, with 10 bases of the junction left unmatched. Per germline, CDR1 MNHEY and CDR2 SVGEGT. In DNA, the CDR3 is TGTGCCAGCAGTTTTGGGACTAGAAATTCCCACGAGCAGTACTTC. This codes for CASSFGTRNSHEQYF.

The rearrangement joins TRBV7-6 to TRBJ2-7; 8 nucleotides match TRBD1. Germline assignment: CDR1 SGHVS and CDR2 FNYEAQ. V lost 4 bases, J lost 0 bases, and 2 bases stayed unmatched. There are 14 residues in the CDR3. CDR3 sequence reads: CASSSGTGSYEQYV. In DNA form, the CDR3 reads TGTGCCAGCAGCTCCGGGACAGGCTCCTACGAGCAGTACGTC.

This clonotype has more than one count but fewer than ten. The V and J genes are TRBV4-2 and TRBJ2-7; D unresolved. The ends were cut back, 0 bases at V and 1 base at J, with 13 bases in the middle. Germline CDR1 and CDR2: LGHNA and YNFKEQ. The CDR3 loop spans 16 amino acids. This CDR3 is CASSQDLRWESYEQYF. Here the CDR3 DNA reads TGTGCCAGCAGCCAAGATTTGAGGTGGGAATCCTACGAGCAGTACTTC.

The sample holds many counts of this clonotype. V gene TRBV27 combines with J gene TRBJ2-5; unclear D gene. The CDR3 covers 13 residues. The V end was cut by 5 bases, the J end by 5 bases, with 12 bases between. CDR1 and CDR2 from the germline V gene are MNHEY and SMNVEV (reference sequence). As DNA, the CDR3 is TGTGCCAGCAGTATCCAACATCGGGAGACCCAGTACTTC. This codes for CASSIQHRETQYF.

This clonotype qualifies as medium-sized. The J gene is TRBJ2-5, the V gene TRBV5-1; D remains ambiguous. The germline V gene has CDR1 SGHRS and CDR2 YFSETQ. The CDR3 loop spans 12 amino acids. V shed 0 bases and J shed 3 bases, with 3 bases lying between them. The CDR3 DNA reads TGCGCCAGCAGCTTGGTGGAAGAGACCCAGTACTTC. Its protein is CASSLVEETQYF.

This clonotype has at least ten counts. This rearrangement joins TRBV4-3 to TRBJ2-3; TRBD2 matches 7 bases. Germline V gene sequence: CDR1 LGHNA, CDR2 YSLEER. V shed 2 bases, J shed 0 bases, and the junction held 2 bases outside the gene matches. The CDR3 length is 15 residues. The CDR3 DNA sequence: TGCGCCAGCAGCCAACTAGCGGCTAGCACAGATACGCAGTATTTT. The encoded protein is CASSQLAASTDTQYF.

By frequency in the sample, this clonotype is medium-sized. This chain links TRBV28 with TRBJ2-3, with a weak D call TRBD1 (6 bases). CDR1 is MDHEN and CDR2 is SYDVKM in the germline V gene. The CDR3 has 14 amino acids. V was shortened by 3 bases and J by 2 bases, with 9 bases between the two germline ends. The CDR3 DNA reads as TGTGCCAGCAGTTTTAGGGGGATCACAGATACGCAGTATTTT. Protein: CASSFRGITDTQYF.

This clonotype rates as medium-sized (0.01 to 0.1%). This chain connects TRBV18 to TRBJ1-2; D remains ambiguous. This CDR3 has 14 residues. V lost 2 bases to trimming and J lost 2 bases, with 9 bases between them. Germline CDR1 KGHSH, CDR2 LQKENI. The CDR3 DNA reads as TGTGCCAGCTCACCAAACGGAGAGAACTATGGCTACACCTTC. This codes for CASSPNGENYGYTF.

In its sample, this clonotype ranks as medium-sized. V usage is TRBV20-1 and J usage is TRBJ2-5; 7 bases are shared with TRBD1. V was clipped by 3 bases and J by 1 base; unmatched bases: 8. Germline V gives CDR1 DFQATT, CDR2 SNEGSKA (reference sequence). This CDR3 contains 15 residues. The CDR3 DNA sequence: TGCAGTGCTAGTTCCTTGGGGACAGTCCAAGAGACCCAGTACTTC. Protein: CSASSLGTVQETQYF.

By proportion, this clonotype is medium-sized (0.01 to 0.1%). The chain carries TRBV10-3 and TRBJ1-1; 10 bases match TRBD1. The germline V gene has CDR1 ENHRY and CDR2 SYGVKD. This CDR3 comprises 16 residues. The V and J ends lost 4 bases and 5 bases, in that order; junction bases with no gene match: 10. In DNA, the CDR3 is TGTGCCATCAGTGGAGGACAGGGGGAGGGAGCGACTGAAGCTTTCTTT. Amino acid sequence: CAISGGQGEGATEAFF.

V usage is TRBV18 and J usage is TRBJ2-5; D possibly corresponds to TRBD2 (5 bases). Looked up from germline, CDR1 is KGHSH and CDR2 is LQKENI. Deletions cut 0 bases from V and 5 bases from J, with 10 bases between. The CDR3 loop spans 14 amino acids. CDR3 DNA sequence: TGTGCCAGCTCACCACCCAGCGGCGGGGAGACCCAGTACTTC. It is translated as CASSPPSGGETQYF. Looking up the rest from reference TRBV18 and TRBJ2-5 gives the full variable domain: NAGVMQNPRHLVRRRGQEARLRCSPMKGHSHVYWYRQLPEEGLKFMVYLQKENIIDESGMPKERFSAEFPKEGPSILRIQQVVRGDSAAYFCASSPPSGGETQYFGPGTRLLVL.

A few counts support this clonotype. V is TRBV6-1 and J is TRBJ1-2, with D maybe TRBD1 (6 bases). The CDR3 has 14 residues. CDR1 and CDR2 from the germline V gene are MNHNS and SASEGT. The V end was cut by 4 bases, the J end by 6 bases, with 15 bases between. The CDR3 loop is CASSAYRVGDGYTF. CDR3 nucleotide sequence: TGTGCCAGCAGTGCGTACAGGGTCGGTGATGGCTACACCTTC.

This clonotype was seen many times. In DNA form, the CDR3 reads TGTGCCAGCACTCGGCTAGCCACCGGGGAGCTGTTTTTT. Its translation is CASTRLATGELFF. This chain connects TRBV12-3 or TRBV12-4 to TRBJ2-2; a possible D gene is TRBD2 (5 bases). Trimming cost V 7 bases and J 4 bases, with 10 bases left between them. This CDR3 has 13 amino acids.

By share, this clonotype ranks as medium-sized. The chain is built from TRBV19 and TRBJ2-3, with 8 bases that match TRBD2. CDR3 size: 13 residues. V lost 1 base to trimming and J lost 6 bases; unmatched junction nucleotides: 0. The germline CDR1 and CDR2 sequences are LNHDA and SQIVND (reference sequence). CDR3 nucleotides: TGTGCCAGTAGTATAGGACTAGCGGATACGCAGTATTTT. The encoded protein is CASSIGLADTQYF.